The present entry profiles one TCR beta chain with its context. The antigen is unknown. This specimen belongs to a study of T cell responses to AZD1222 COVID-19 vaccine. Study-level points and caveats: Dominant CD4 TCR responses targeted spike regions 160-218 and 743-854. A rise in Spike-specific TCR breadth and depth followed two AZD1222 doses.

CDR1 and CDR2 from the germline V gene are SGDLS and YYNGEE. The CDR3 length is 15 residues. The V end lost 2 bases, the J end lost 7 bases, and 13 bases lay between the germline ends. Produced via immunoSEQ multiplex PCR; TCRdb's table is partial and in-frame only. The sample has about 91,000 clones, approximately 91% seen once; the top ten hold roughly a fifth. V gene TRBV9 combines with J gene TRBJ1-6, with unresolved D. This receptor was identified in an adult in good health. The sequencing here drew on peripheral blood, taken on day 0 of AZD1222 vaccination. DNA of the CDR3: TGTGCCAGCAGCGTCTCCCACGTCTCCAATTCACCCCTCCACTTT. Encoded protein: CASSVSHVSNSPLHF.